This T cell receptor beta chain was sequenced during a study of T cell responses to AZD1222 COVID-19 vaccine. Overall study: Pooled samples include second doses given at about 4 or 12 weeks.

General observations from the study: Researchers report vaccine-associated CD4 TCRs spanning spike, with dominance at 160-218 and 743-854. Just 6 or 7 AZD1222 recipients were seropositive at baseline. The donor group comprised mostly white British people and more females; the analysis possibly underestimated clonal diversity.

The table came from immunoSEQ multiplex PCR; TCRdb's copy has only in-frame clones and leaves some out. The repertoire consists of 120,000 or so clones, with 70% to 90% occurring once and the leading ten covering 9% to 9.5%. Concerning this clone: No antigen is known for it.

This CDR3 is built from 16 residues. Trimming took 6 bases from V and 0 from J, leaving 15 bases between them. Germline V gives CDR1 KGHDR, CDR2 SFDVKD. The clonotype originates from an adult in good health. This chain links TRBV24-1 with TRBJ2-3; possible D gene TRBD2, 6 bases. The sample consisted of peripheral blood, taken on day 0 of AZD1222 vaccination. CDR3 coding DNA: TGTGCCACCAGTCGGGGGAAGGTGCGAAGCACAGATACGCAGTATTTT. It is translated as CATSRGKVRSTDTQYF.